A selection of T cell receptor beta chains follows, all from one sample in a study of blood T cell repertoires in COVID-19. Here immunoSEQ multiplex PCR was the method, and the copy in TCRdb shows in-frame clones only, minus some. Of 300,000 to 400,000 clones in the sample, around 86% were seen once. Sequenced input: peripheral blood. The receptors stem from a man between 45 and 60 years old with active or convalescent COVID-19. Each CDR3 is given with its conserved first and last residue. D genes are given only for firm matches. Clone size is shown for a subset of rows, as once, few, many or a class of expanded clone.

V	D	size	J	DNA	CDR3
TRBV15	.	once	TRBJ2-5	TGTGCCACCAGTACCAGGTTCCAAGAGACCCAGTACTTC	CATSTRFQETQYF
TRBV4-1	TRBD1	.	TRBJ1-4	TGCGCCAGCAGCCAACCCCGACAGGGTCGGTGGGAACTGTTTTTT	CASSQPRQGRWELFF
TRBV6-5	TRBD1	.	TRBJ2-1	TGTGCCAGCAGTTACTCGGGACAGGGCCATGAGCAGTTCTTC	CASSYSGQGHEQFF
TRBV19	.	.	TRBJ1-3	TGTGCCAGTAGTCGGACAACAGGTTCTGAAGAGGGAAACACCATATATTTT	CASSRTTGSEEGNTIYF
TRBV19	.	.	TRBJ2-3	TGTGCCAGCGGCGACCGGGGGAGCACAGATACGCAGTATTTT	CASGDRGSTDTQYF
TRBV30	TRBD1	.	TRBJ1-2	TGTGCCTGGAGGATCGGGACAGGGTATGGCTACACCTTC	CAWRIGTGYGYTF
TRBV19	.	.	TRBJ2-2	TGTGCCAGTAGTACTACTATCACCGGGGAGCTGTTTTTT	CASSTTITGELFF
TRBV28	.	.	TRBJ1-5	TGTGCCAGCGGGTCAGGGGCATGGAGCAATCAGCCCCAGCATTTT	CASGSGAWSNQPQHF
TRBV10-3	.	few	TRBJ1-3	TGTGCCATCAGTGAGTCAAGGGGTTCTGGAAACACCATATATTTT	CAISESRGSGNTIYF
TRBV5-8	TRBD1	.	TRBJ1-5	TGTGCCAGCAGCTTATCAGGGGGAGTCTTTCAGCCCCAGCATTTT	CASSLSGGVFQPQHF
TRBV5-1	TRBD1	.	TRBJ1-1	TGCGCCAGCAGCTTGGAGCAGGGGGCCGGCACTGAAGCTTTCTTT	CASSLEQGAGTEAFF
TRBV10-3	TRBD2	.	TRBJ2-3	TGTGCCATCAGTGAGGGACTAGCGGGGGCCACAGATACGCAGTATTTT	CAISEGLAGATDTQYF
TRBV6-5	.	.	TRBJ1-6	TGTGCCAGCAGTTATGTCTCAACCAGGTCACCCCTCCACTTT	CASSYVSTRSPLHF
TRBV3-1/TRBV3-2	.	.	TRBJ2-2	TGTGCCAGCAGCCTCCTATGGAGCGAGGGAGGGGAGCTGTTTTTT	CASSLLWSEGGELFF
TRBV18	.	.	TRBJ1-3	TGTGCCAGCTCACTCGACAGCCTTTCTGGAAACACCATATATTTT	CASSLDSLSGNTIYF
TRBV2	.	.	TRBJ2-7	TGTGCCAGCAGTGCGAGGCACGGAGAATACGAGCAGTACTTC	CASSARHGEYEQYF
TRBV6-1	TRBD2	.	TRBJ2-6	TGTGCCAGCAGTGAAGTATGGGGGGGGGCTGGGGCCAACGTCCTGACTTTC	CASSEVWGGAGANVLTF
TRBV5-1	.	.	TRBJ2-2	TGCGCCAGCAGCTTGGCCCAAAAGAACACCGGGGAGCTGTTTTTT	CASSLAQKNTGELFF
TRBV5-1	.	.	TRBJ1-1	TGCGCCAGCAGCTTGACCGTAGGGGGCACTGAAGCTTTCTTT	CASSLTVGGTEAFF
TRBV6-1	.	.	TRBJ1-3	TGTGCCAGCAGTGACAGGGGAAGCTCTGGAAACACCATATATTTT	CASSDRGSSGNTIYF
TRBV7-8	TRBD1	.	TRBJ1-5	TGTGCCAGCAGCTTAGCACAGGGGAGCAATCAGCCCCAGCATTTT	CASSLAQGSNQPQHF
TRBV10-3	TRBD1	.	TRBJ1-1	TGTGCCATCAGTGAGGGGACAGTGAACACTGAAGCTTTCTTT	CAISEGTVNTEAFF
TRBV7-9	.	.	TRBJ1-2	TGTGCCAGCAGCTCTTCCCAGGGTGGCTACACCTTC	CASSSSQGGYTF
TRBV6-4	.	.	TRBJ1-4	TGTGCCAGCAGTGGGACAGAAAATGAAAAACTGTTTTTT	CASSGTENEKLFF
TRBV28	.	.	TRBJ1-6	TGTGCCAGCAGTTTATTGGGTAGGGGCGGTTCACCCCTCCACTTT	CASSLLGRGGSPLHF
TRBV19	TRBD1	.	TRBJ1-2	TGTGCCAGCGGACAGGGTGGTGGCTATGGCTACACCTTC	CASGQGGGYGYTF
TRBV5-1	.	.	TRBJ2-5	TGCGCCAGCAGCTTGGGACCAGGTGAGGAGACCCAGTACTTC	CASSLGPGEETQYF
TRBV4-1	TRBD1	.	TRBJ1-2	TGCGCCAGCAGCCAGCAGACAGGGGAGAACTATGGCTACACCTTC	CASSQQTGENYGYTF
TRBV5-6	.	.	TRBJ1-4	TGTGCCAGCAGCCCGAACGTAGCAACTAATGAAAAACTGTTTTTT	CASSPNVATNEKLFF
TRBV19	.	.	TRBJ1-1	TGTGCCAGTAGTATAAGGGGCACTGAAGCTTTCTTT	CASSIRGTEAFF
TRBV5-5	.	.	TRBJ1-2	TGTGCCAGCAGCTTGGGTGACAGTTTGAACTATGGCTACACCTTC	CASSLGDSLNYGYTF